This entry is about one T cell receptor (beta chain). The ends lost 6 bases at V and 7 bases at J; junction bases unmatched: 3. Germline CDR1 is SEHNR and CDR2 is FQNEAQ (reference sequence). This CDR3 is built from 12 residues. These data originate in a study of blood T cell repertoires in COVID-19. In the study's own analysis: Reference gene primer amplification gave nucleated cell count estimates. Produced via immunoSEQ multiplex PCR; TCRdb's table is partial and in-frame only. The V and J calls and clone size come from that table; D and trimming were worked out from the DNA. Here the sample spans 100,000 to 150,000 clones, approximately 81% being singletons.

V gene TRBV7-9 combines with J gene TRBJ1-5; 7 nucleotides match TRBD1. The material sequenced was peripheral blood. This receptor was identified in a woman in her fifties or sixties with acute or convalescent COVID-19. The CDR3 DNA reads as TGTGCCAGCAGTCCAGGGGGGCAGCCCCAGCATTTT. Protein sequence: CASSPGGQPQHF.